What follows describes a single T cell receptor beta chain. The antigen remains undetermined. The entry originates in a study of CD8 T cells in Susac syndrome. General study points: CD8+ clonal expansion in Susac was maximal in TEMRA cells and in active patients.

Trimming took off 6 bases at V and 4 bases at J, with 14 bases between the two ends. The CDR3 has 14 residues. A quantity of roughly 0.5 to 1 ug RNA underwent reverse transcription using random hexamers. Coverage of TCR beta CDR3 amplification by immunoSEQ multiplex PCR extended to 54 Vbeta and 13 Jbeta. TCRdb fed the immunoSEQ multiplex PCR reads into MiXCR, producing one record per CDR3 protein. The table has around 100,000 distinct CDR3 sequences, around 96% seen once. The chain recombines TRBV12-3 or TRBV12-4 with TRBJ2-3; possibly TRBD2 for D (5 bases). The sample taken for sequencing was CD8+ T cells from PBMCs. This TCR derives from a human donor with Susac syndrome. CDR3 sequence: CASRHEAGADTQYF. Here the CDR3 DNA reads TGTGCCAGCAGACATGAGGCCGGGGCAGATACGCAGTATTTT.